A single sample is the source of the 21 T cell receptor beta chains below, sequenced in a study of OX40 agonist ivuxolimab in advanced cancers. Measured with immunoSEQ multiplex PCR; TCRdb has only the in-frame clones, and not every one. In the table there are over 75,000 clones, around nine tenths of which are singletons. Source: CD4+ or CD8+ T cells sorted from blood, taken in a trial of the OX40 agonist ivuxolimab. The receptors here all came from an adult with an advanced solid tumor such as melanoma, head and neck, liver or kidney cancer.

The chain uses TRBV2 and TRBJ1-1; D is unclear. V lost 6 bases to trimming and J lost 5 bases, with 13 bases between them. Looked up from germline, CDR1 is SNHLY and CDR2 is FYNNEI. The CDR3 covers 13 residues. DNA for the CDR3: TGTGCCAGCAGGGTAGGAGTAAGGACTGAAGCTTTCTTT. Its translation: CASRVGVRTEAFF.

V usage is TRBV18 and J usage is TRBJ1-1; no reliable D call. There are 13 residues in the CDR3. Trimming took 3 bases from V and 1 from J, leaving 6 bases between them. CDR1 is KGHSH, CDR2 LQKENI, per germline. CDR3 loop: CASSPIQNTEAFF. The CDR3 nucleotides read TGTGCCAGCTCACCTATCCAGAACACTGAAGCTTTCTTT.

This chain links TRBV7-3 with TRBJ1-1; tentative D call: TRBD1 (5 bases). The V end lost 2 bases, the J end lost 2 bases, and 15 bases lay between the germline ends. The CDR3 totals 16 residues. Germline V lookup: CDR1 SGHTA, CDR2 FQGTGA. DNA for the CDR3: TGTGCCAGCAGCTTAGGGACCCCGGGGGTTAACACTGAAGCTTTCTTT. This gives the protein CASSLGTPGVNTEAFF.

The V gene is TRBV7-9, the J gene TRBJ2-7; maybe TRBD2 (5 bases). CDR3 length: 13 residues. V was cut by 5 bases and J by 4 bases, with 12 bases left in between. Germline V CDR1 and CDR2: SEHNR, FQNEAQ (reference sequence). In DNA form, the CDR3 reads TGTGCCAGCAGCCCCCGAAGCGGATACGAGCAGTACTTC. Protein product: CASSPRSGYEQYF.

V usage is TRBV19 and J usage is TRBJ1-2; possibly TRBD1 for D (6 bases). The ends were cut back, 6 bases at V and 7 bases at J, with 21 bases in the middle. Germline V gene data show CDR1 as LNHDA and CDR2 as SQIVND (reference sequence). The length of the CDR3 is 15 residues. In DNA form, the CDR3 reads TGTGCCAGTAGCACGACCTTCAGGGGACCCTCTGGCTACACCTTC. It codes for CASSTTFRGPSGYTF.

V gene TRBV28 combines with J gene TRBJ1-5, with D hard to call. Germline CDR1 reads MDHEN; CDR2 reads SYDVKM. Deletions cut 6 bases from V and 0 bases from J, with 21 bases between. CDR3 size: 18 residues. In nucleotides, the CDR3 is TGTGCCAGCAGACCCCCCCCGCCGGGCGATTATAGCAATCAGCCCCAGCATTTT. Residues: CASRPPPPGDYSNQPQHF.

The chain carries TRBV28 and TRBJ1-4, with D possibly matching TRBD1 (6 bases). The ends were cut back, 3 bases at V and 7 bases at J, with 15 bases in the middle. Germline V gives CDR1 MDHEN, CDR2 SYDVKM. This CDR3 has 15 residues. The CDR3 DNA sequence: TGTGCCAGCAGTTTTAACAGGGTCAGGGGTGAAAAACTGTTTTTT. This translates into CASSFNRVRGEKLFF.

In regard to this clone: This CDR3 fails to terminate in the conserved phenylalanine or tryptophan, so it likely reflects a read error. The DNA is omitted, as the CDR3 cannot be located on it reliably, and the CDR3 follows TCRdb's listing. CDR3 sequence: CASSIPTEGILPLL. This rearrangement joins TRBV7-2 to TRBJ1-2. A total of 14 residues make up the CDR3, ends included. Germline assignment: CDR1 SGHTA and CDR2 FQGNSA.

The chain carries TRBV7-2 and TRBJ2-7; 8 nucleotides align to TRBD2. Germline lookup yields CDR1 SGHTA and CDR2 FQGNSA. Germline trimming cut 5 bases from V and 4 bases from J; bases unmatched to any gene: 7. The CDR3 spans 14 residues. CDR3 coding DNA: TGTGCCAGCAGCGTCGGACTAGCCCGGTACGAGCAGTACTTC. Translated: CASSVGLARYEQYF.

CDR3 residues: CASSPQATDTQYF. Here the CDR3 DNA reads TGTGCCAGTAGTCCGCAGGCCACAGATACGCAGTATTTT. The V and J genes are TRBV19 and TRBJ2-3; D call uncertain. Germline V gives CDR1 LNHDA, CDR2 SQIVND (reference sequence). The germline V and J ends were trimmed by 5 bases and 2 bases, with 8 bases remaining between them. The CDR3 length is 13 residues.

J is TRBJ1-3 and V is TRBV9, with D uncertain. Per the germline V gene, CDR1 is SGDLS and CDR2 is YYNGEE. Between the trimmed V and J ends, which lost 0 bases and 1 base, there was a span of 11 bases. This CDR3 contains 16 residues. The CDR3 bases are TGTGCCAGCAGCGTAGATGCAGTGCCATCTGGAAACACCATATATTTT. Translation: CASSVDAVPSGNTIYF.

The chain has TRBV6-1 and TRBJ2-3; 7 bases align to TRBD2. Germline V gene sequence: CDR1 MNHNS, CDR2 SASEGT. J was trimmed by 5 bases and V by 4 bases; bases with no gene match: 9. The length of the CDR3 is 15 residues. The CDR3 DNA reads TGTGCCAGCAGTGCTCTGGGAGGGGCCGAAGATACGCAGTATTTT. This sequence encodes CASSALGGAEDTQYF.

The V and J genes are TRBV9 and TRBJ2-7; the D is unclear. The germline V gene has CDR1 SGDLS and CDR2 YYNGEE. V was shortened by 4 bases and J by 5 bases, with 13 bases between the two germline ends. CDR3 size: 13 residues. The CDR3 sequence is CASSYSPIDEQYF. The CDR3 bases are TGTGCCAGCAGCTACAGCCCTATTGACGAGCAGTACTTC.

This clone was counted a few times. The J gene is TRBJ1-2, the V gene TRBV19; 11 bases agree with TRBD1. Unmatched junction bases numbered 3, after V lost 6 bases and J lost 3 bases. In germline, CDR1 is LNHDA, CDR2 SQIVND (reference sequence). The CDR3 consists of 14 residues. The chain's CDR3 is CASRDRGRYYGYTF. DNA for the CDR3: TGTGCCAGTAGGGACAGGGGGCGATACTATGGCTACACCTTC.

This clone occurred once. In DNA form, the CDR3 reads TGTGCCAGCAGCCCGCTCTCTGGCTTAATTGAAGCTTTCTTT. It encodes CASSPLSGLIEAFF. The genes are TRBV11-2 and TRBJ1-1; D unclear. The CDR3 has 14 residues. Germline CDR1 reads SGHAT; CDR2 reads FQNNGV. V was pared by 5 bases and J by 7 bases, with 17 bases between.

The CDR3 loop reads CASSLLAGETGELFF. Here the CDR3 DNA reads TGTGCCAGCAGTTTACTAGCGGGAGAGACCGGGGAGCTGTTTTTT. This chain connects TRBV5-4 to TRBJ2-2, with 11 nucleotides matching TRBD2. V shed 5 bases, J shed 5 bases, and the junction held 5 bases outside the gene matches. Germline CDR1 SGHNT, CDR2 YYREEE (reference sequence). The CDR3 covers 15 residues.

This chain joins TRBV4-3 and TRBJ2-1, with D perhaps TRBD2 (6 bases). The CDR3 spans 18 residues. Trimming removed 2 bases at V and 3 bases at J, with 20 bases between. CDR1 is LGHNA, CDR2 YSLEER, per germline. Here the CDR3 DNA reads TGCGCCAGCAGCCAAAATTCCCCCGTTAGCGGTTTCTACAATGAGCAGTTCTTC. Translation: CASSQNSPVSGFYNEQFF.

The sample holds a few counts of this clone. V and J are TRBV4-2 and TRBJ2-7; D gene unclear. The V gene lost 1 base and the J gene lost 3 bases, with 10 bases spanning the gap. The CDR3 is 14 residues long. Germline loops: CDR1 LGHNA, CDR2 YNFKEQ. DNA of the CDR3: TGTGCCAGCAGCCAAGCTGTACTCTTCTACGAGCAGTACTTC. Encoded protein: CASSQAVLFYEQYF.

As to this clone: A junction end diverges from the germline sequence, so it may reflect a read error. CDR3 amino acids: CASSSGTSGRPDF. The CDR3 nucleotides are TGTGCCAGCAGCTCCGGGACTAGCGGGAGGCCCGACTTC. J is TRBJ2-5 and V is TRBV7-2; 15 positions agree with TRBD2. Germline loops: CDR1 SGHTA, CDR2 FQGNSA. The CDR3 covers 13 residues.

In its sample, this clone was seen a few times. The chain uses TRBV1 and TRBJ1-1; the table's TRBD1 call for D was not verified on the DNA. TRBV1 is listed as a pseudogene. This CDR3 is 11 amino acids long. The CDR3 bases are TGCACCAGCAGCCAGTTTCAGTCAGCTTTCTTT. Its translation is CTSSQFQSAFF.

This chain joins TRBV28 and TRBJ2-7, with D perhaps given as TRBD1 or TRBD2 (5 bases each). There are 16 residues in the CDR3. V lost 6 bases to trimming and J lost 8 bases, with 26 bases between them. Germline loops: CDR1 MDHEN, CDR2 SYDVKM. The CDR3 DNA sequence: TGTGCCAGCAGCCAAACCGGGACGGCCAACAACCAGAAGCAGTACTTC. Translated, it gives CASSQTGTANNQKQYF.